The 28 T cell receptor beta chains listed next were all sequenced from one sample in a study of cytomegalovirus exposure and HLA in healthy donors. Primers: 60 Vbeta forward and 13 Jbeta reverse. Profiled with immunoSEQ multiplex PCR; TCRdb holds only in-frame clones, not every one. The repertoire holds 200,000 to 250,000 clones, with around 78% as singletons. Sequencing used PBMCs. The receptors were sampled from a boy aged 10-17 years in good health and CMV-seronegative.

The rearrangement links TRBV7-6 to TRBJ2-5, with 8 nucleotides matching TRBD1. There are 16 residues in the CDR3. Germline trimming cut 4 bases from V and 2 bases from J; bases unmatched to any gene: 9. Germline V gene data show CDR1 as SGHVS and CDR2 as FNYEAQ. CDR3 residues: CASSSGNDRGQETQYF. CDR3 nucleotides: TGTGCCAGCAGCTCCGGAAACGACAGGGGACAAGAGACCCAGTACTTC.

This clone was counted a single time. CDR3 DNA sequence: TGCGCCAGCAGCTTGGTCTGGCTAGCGGGGGTAGCAGATACGCAGTATTTT. It translates to CASSLVWLAGVADTQYF. The V gene is TRBV5-1, the J gene TRBJ2-3; the match to TRBD2 covers 10 bases. Looked up from germline, CDR1 is SGHRS and CDR2 is YFSETQ. CDR3 size: 17 residues. J gave up 4 bases and V 0 bases, and 8 bases lay outside the gene matches. The entire variable domain, with the rest obtained from reference TRBV5-1 and TRBJ2-3, is as follows: KAGVTQTPRYLIKTRGQQVTLSCSPISGHRSVSWYQQTPGQGLQFLFEYFSETQRNKGNFPGRFSGRQFSNSRSEMNVSTLELGDSALYLCASSLVWLAGVADTQYFGPGTRLTVL.

This chain links TRBV15 with TRBJ2-4; D is perhaps TRBD1 (5 bases). V lost 0 bases and J lost 0, with 12 bases in between. The germline gives CDR1 LNHNV, CDR2 YYDKDF (reference sequence). This CDR3 spans 17 amino acids. CDR3 in DNA: TGTGCCACCAGCAGAGAATCGACAGTCCCAGCCAAAAACATTCAGTACTTC. It encodes CATSRESTVPAKNIQYF.

V usage is TRBV7-8 and J usage is TRBJ2-7, with D tentatively TRBD2 (6 bases). With 1 base removed from V and 2 bases from J, the gap between germline ends came to 15 bases. CDR1 and CDR2 (germline): SGHVS, FQNEAQ. The CDR3 consists of 16 residues. CDR3 coding DNA: TGTGCCAGCAGCTTAGGTTATGGCGGGGACGCCTACGAGCAGTACTTC. Protein product: CASSLGYGGDAYEQYF.

Written as DNA, the CDR3 is TGTGCCAGCAGCCCCTTGGTAGGGAGGAACACCGGGGAGCTGTTTTTT. This encodes CASSPLVGRNTGELFF. This chain uses TRBV7-3 with TRBJ2-2; D may be TRBD2 (5 bases). V shed 5 bases and J shed 1 base, with 14 bases lying between them. The germline V gene encodes CDR1 SGHTA and CDR2 FQGTGA. The CDR3 extends over 16 amino acids.

This chain connects TRBV6-6 to TRBJ2-7; D not resolved. Germline V CDR1 and CDR2: MNHNY, SVGAGI (reference sequence). CDR3 length: 14 residues. The V end was cut by 2 bases, the J end by 2 bases, with 10 bases between. CDR3 loop: CASSYRAGTYEQYF. Here the CDR3 DNA reads TGTGCCAGCAGTTACCGTGCAGGAACCTACGAGCAGTACTTC.

Only a few counts were recorded for this clone. The chain has TRBV4-1 and TRBJ1-1, with a possible D match to TRBD1 (5 bases). The CDR3 length is 18 residues. CDR1 and CDR2 from the germline V gene are MGHRA and YSYEKL. Trimming removed 1 base at V and 4 bases at J, with 22 bases between. The CDR3 region is CASSQAPPGGEWGTEAFF. The CDR3 bases are TGCGCCAGCAGCCAAGCCCCCCCGGGGGGAGAATGGGGCACTGAAGCTTTCTTT.

The chain recombines TRBV5-4 with TRBJ2-7; 10 nucleotides line up with TRBD2. This CDR3 spans 15 amino acids. Per germline, CDR1 SGHNT and CDR2 YYREEE (reference sequence). The V segment lost 4 bases and the J segment 0 bases; nucleotides outside the gene matches: 4. CDR3 in amino acids: CASSPTSGASYEQYF. Here the CDR3 DNA reads TGTGCCAGCAGCCCAACTAGCGGGGCCTCCTACGAGCAGTACTTC.

The V and J genes are TRBV4-1 and TRBJ2-1; 8 bases are shared with TRBD2. The V segment lost 1 base and the J segment 7 bases; nucleotides outside the gene matches: 15. CDR3 length: 18 amino acids. CDR1 and CDR2 (germline): MGHRA, YSYEKL. The CDR3 region is CASSQVAFGTGGRNEQFF. In nucleotides, the CDR3 is TGCGCCAGCAGCCAAGTTGCTTTTGGGACGGGGGGGCGGAATGAGCAGTTCTTC.

The chain has TRBV6-1 and TRBJ1-2; the D gene is possibly TRBD1 (6 bases). The germline gives CDR1 MNHNS, CDR2 SASEGT. The V and J ends lost 3 bases and 4 bases respectively, with 9 bases between them. This CDR3 has 13 residues. In DNA form, the CDR3 reads TGTGCCAGCAGTGACAGGGGTAGCTATGGCTACACCTTC. Translating it yields CASSDRGSYGYTF.

The J gene is TRBJ2-7, the V gene TRBV6-1, with D unresolved. The germline CDR1 and CDR2 sequences are MNHNS and SASEGT. The CDR3 covers 15 residues. V lost 2 bases and J lost 3, with 14 bases in between. The CDR3 DNA sequence: TGTGCCAGCAGTGAACCTAGGCCTGCCATCTACGAGCAGTACTTC. Translating gives CASSEPRPAIYEQYF.

This clone was detected only a few times. The rearrangement joins TRBV14 to TRBJ2-5, with a tentative D call TRBD1 (6 bases). The ends were cut back, 4 bases at V and 4 bases at J, with 19 bases in the middle. The V gene's germline CDR1 is SGHDN and CDR2 FVKESK. The CDR3 loop spans 16 amino acids. The CDR3 bases are TGTGCCAGCAGCCCGAATGTCCCGGGACAAGTAGAGACCCAGTACTTC. It encodes CASSPNVPGQVETQYF.

The gene calls are TRBV11-2 and TRBJ1-1; 9 positions match TRBD1. The CDR3 is 15 residues long. J lost 4 bases, V lost 4 bases, and 7 bases had no gene match. The germline CDR1 and CDR2 sequences are SGHAT and FQNNGV. The CDR3: CASSSPGTGSTEAFF. CDR3 nucleotides: TGTGCCAGCAGCTCTCCCGGGACAGGGTCCACTGAAGCTTTCTTT.

The rearrangement links TRBV30 to TRBJ2-3; D is ambiguous. The CDR3 sequence is 13 residues long. Germline V gene data show CDR1 as GTSNPN and CDR2 as SVGIG (reference sequence). Trimming removed 0 bases from V and 7 bases from J, with 11 bases in between. Written as DNA, the CDR3 is TGTGCCTGGAGTGTACTTAGCCCTAATACGCAGTATTTT. Its protein is CAWSVLSPNTQYF.

The CDR3 DNA reads TGTGCCAGCACCAGGGGCGGACGAGGTGGTCACGAGCAGTACTTC. Translating it yields CASTRGGRGGHEQYF. The chain links TRBV6-5 to TRBJ2-7; TRBD1 is a possible D gene (6 bases). The V end was cut by 7 bases, the J end by 5 bases, with 21 bases between. The CDR3 length is 15 residues. Germline loops: CDR1 MNHEY, CDR2 SVGAGI.

The chain carries TRBV20-1 and TRBJ1-1; D is possibly TRBD1 (5 bases). Germline V gene sequence: CDR1 DFQATT, CDR2 SNEGSKA (reference sequence). The CDR3 spans 11 residues. Trimming took off 4 bases at V and 8 bases at J, with 11 bases between the two ends. The CDR3 spells CSAKGEIEAFF. The CDR3 DNA follows: TGCAGTGCTAAAGGGGAAATCGAAGCTTTCTTT.

This chain joins TRBV11-3 and TRBJ2-1; TRBD2 aligns across 15 bases. V shed 5 bases and J 2 bases; nucleotides not matched to a gene: 13. The CDR3 is made up of 20 amino acids. The germline V gene encodes CDR1 SGHNT and CDR2 YENEEA. The CDR3 here is CASSRRDGTSGRRTYNEQFF. CDR3 nucleotide sequence: TGTGCCAGCAGCCGCCGGGACGGGACTAGCGGGAGGCGGACCTACAATGAGCAGTTCTTC.

The rearrangement links TRBV12-5 to TRBJ1-5, with a weak D call TRBD1 (5 bases). The ends were cut back, 3 bases at V and 3 bases at J, with 12 bases in the middle. The CDR3 spans 15 residues. Germline CDR1 LGHNT, CDR2 FRNRAP. The chain's CDR3 is CASGLGQANNQPQHF. The DNA of the CDR3 is TGTGCTAGTGGTTTAGGACAAGCCAACAATCAGCCCCAGCATTTT. Full variable domain (remainder filled in from reference TRBV12-5 and TRBJ1-5): DARVTQTPRHKVTEMGQEVTMRCQPILGHNTVFWYRQTMMQGLELLAYFRNRAPLDDSGMPKDRFSAEMPDATLATLKIQPSEPRDSAVYFCASGLGQANNQPQHFGDGTRLSIL.

The genes are TRBV6-1 and TRBJ1-5; no clear D gene. This CDR3 spans 15 amino acids. V shed 3 bases and J shed 3 bases, with 12 bases lying between them. Looked up from germline, CDR1 is MNHNS and CDR2 is SASEGT. The CDR3 reads CASSDPREVNQPQHF. Here the CDR3 DNA reads TGTGCCAGCAGTGACCCTCGGGAGGTCAATCAGCCCCAGCATTTT.

The CDR3 region has the DNA TGTGCCAGTAACCGACAGAGTACCCTGAACACTGAAGCTTTCTTT. Residues: CASNRQSTLNTEAFF. The V gene is TRBV19, the J gene TRBJ1-1, with a tentative D call TRBD1 (5 bases). CDR1 and CDR2 (germline): LNHDA, SQIVND (reference sequence). Trimming left V 7 bases short and J 0 bases short, with 15 bases between. The CDR3 totals 15 residues.

This CDR3 is CASTEPGVSYEQYF. The CDR3 coding sequence is TGTGCCAGTACCGAACCGGGAGTCTCCTACGAGCAGTACTTC. The chain links TRBV19 to TRBJ2-7, with D perhaps TRBD2 (6 bases). This CDR3 region has 14 residues. CDR1 and CDR2 (germline): LNHDA, SQIVND (reference sequence). Trimming removed 7 bases at V and 0 bases at J, with 13 bases between.

J is TRBJ1-1 and V is TRBV5-1; D is unresolved. The CDR3 has 10 residues. Trimming took 1 base from V and 7 from J, leaving 2 bases between them. Germline assignment: CDR1 SGHRS and CDR2 YFSETQ. The CDR3 sequence: CASSLLEAFF. In DNA, the CDR3 is TGCGCCAGCAGCTTGCTTGAAGCTTTCTTT.

The chain carries TRBV11-3 and TRBJ2-5, with D tentatively TRBD1 (6 bases). CDR1 is SGHNT, CDR2 YENEEA, per germline. V gave up 0 bases and J gave up 2 bases, with 7 bases separating them. This CDR3 comprises 14 residues. The CDR3 protein is CASSLDDRQETQYF. DNA for the CDR3: TGTGCCAGCAGCTTAGACGACAGGCAAGAGACCCAGTACTTC.

This chain uses TRBV6-5 with TRBJ2-1; a weak D match, TRBD1 (5 bases). CDR3 size: 15 residues. Germline V gene data show CDR1 as MNHEY and CDR2 as SVGAGI. V was clipped by 0 bases and J by 6 bases, with 12 bases between them. The CDR3 region has the DNA TGTGCCAGCAGTTACTCTGGCCAGGGCCGCAATGAGCAGTTCTTC. Translation gives CASSYSGQGRNEQFF.

The chain joins TRBV23-1 to TRBJ2-1, with 14 bases that match TRBD2. TRBV23-1 is given ORF status, its function remaining uncertain. Germline trimming cut 3 bases from V and 6 bases from J; bases unmatched to any gene: 10. CDR3 length equals 18 residues. CDR3 sequence (DNA): TGCGCCAGCAGTCAGCGGGAAACGACTAGCGGGAGGGCCAATGAGCAGTTCTTC. Its translation: CASSQRETTSGRANEQFF.

The chain carries TRBV9 and TRBJ2-2; a weak D match, TRBD2 (7 bases). CDR1 is SGDLS, CDR2 YYNGEE, per germline. This CDR3 has 18 amino acids. Trimming took off 3 bases at V and 0 bases at J, with 18 bases between the two ends. CDR3: CASSASPGGPANTGELFF. DNA of the CDR3: TGTGCCAGCAGCGCGTCACCGGGGGGCCCCGCGAACACCGGGGAGCTGTTTTTT. The full variable domain, completed using reference TRBV9 and TRBJ2-2, is DSGVTQTPKHLITATGQRVTLRCSPRSGDLSVYWYQQSLDQGLQFLIQYYNGEERAKGNILERFSAQQFPDLHSELNLSSLELGDSALYFCASSASPGGPANTGELFFGEGSRLTVL.

This clone was recorded a few times. The chain uses TRBV25-1 and TRBJ1-6; TRBD1 aligns across 8 bases. CDR1 and CDR2 from the germline V gene are MGHDK and SYGVNS. The CDR3 consists of 14 residues. Trimming at V came to 6 bases and at J to 7 bases, leaving 5 bases not matched to a gene. The CDR3 is CASSGQGGNSPLHF. CDR3 nucleotide sequence: TGTGCCAGCAGCGGACAGGGCGGGAATTCACCCCTCCACTTT.

The J gene is TRBJ1-3, the V gene TRBV18; D remains ambiguous. The CDR3 totals 15 residues. Deletions cut 1 base from V and 0 bases from J, with 7 bases between. The germline gives CDR1 KGHSH, CDR2 LQKENI. The chain's CDR3 is CASSPLPRSGNTIYF. CDR3 DNA: TGTGCCAGCTCACCACTTCCCCGCTCTGGAAACACCATATATTTT.